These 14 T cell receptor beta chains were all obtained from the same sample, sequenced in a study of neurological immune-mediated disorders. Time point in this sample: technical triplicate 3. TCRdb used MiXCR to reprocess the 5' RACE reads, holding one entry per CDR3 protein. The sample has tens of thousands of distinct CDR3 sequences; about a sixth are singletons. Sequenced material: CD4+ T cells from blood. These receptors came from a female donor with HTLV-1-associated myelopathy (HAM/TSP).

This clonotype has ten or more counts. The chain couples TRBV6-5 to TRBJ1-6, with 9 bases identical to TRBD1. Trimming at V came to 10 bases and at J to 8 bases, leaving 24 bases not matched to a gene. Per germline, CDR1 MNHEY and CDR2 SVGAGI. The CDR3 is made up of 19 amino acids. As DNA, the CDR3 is TGTGCCACACCACATCGGAAAAACAGGGGGCGAATTGGGTATTCACCCCTCCACTTT. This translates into CATPHRKNRGRIGYSPLHF.

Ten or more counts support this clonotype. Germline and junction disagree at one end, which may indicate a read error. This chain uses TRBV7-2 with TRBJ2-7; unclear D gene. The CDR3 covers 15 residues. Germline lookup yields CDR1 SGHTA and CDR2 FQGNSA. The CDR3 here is CASSLGPGDAYEQYF. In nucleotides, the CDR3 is TGTGCCAGCAGTTTAGGGCCGGGCGATGCCTACGAGCAGTACTTC.

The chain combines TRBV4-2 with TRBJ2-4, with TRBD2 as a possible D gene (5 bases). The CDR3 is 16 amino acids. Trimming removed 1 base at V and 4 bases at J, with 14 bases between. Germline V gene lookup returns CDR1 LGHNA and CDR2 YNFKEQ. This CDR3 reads CASSQGRGPRKNIQYF. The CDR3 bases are TGTGCCAGCAGCCAAGGTCGGGGTCCTAGAAAAAACATTCAGTACTTC.

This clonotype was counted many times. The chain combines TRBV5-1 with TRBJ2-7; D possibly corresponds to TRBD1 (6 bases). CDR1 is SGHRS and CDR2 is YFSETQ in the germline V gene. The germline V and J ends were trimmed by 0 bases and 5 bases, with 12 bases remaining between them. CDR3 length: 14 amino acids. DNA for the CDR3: TGCGCCAGCAGCTTGGGTGGCAGGGGCGACGAGCAGTACTTC. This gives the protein CASSLGGRGDEQYF.

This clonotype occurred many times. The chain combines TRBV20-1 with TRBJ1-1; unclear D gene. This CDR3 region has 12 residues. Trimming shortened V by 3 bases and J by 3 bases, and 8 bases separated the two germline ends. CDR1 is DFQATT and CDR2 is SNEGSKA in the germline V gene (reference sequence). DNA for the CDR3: TGCAGTGCTAGGGGCAGCCACACTGAAGCTTTCTTT. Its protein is CSARGSHTEAFF.

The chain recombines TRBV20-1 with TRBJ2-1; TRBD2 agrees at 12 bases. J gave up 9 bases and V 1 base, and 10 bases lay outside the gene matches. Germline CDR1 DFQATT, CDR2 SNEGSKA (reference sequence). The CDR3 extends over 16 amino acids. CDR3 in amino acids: CSARAYGLAGIGEQFF. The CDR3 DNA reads TGCAGTGCTAGAGCTTACGGACTAGCGGGAATTGGTGAGCAGTTCTTC.

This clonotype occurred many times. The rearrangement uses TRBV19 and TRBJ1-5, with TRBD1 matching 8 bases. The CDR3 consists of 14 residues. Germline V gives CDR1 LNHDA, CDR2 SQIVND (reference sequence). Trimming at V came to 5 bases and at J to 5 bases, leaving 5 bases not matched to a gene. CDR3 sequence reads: CASSSAGGDQPQHF. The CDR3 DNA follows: TGTGCCAGTAGTTCGGCAGGGGGCGATCAGCCCCAGCATTTT. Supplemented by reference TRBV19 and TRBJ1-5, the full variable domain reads DGGITQSPKYLFRKEGQNVTLSCEQNLNHDAMYWYRQDPGQGLRLIYYSQIVNDFQKGDIAEGYSVSREKKESFPLTVTSAQKNPTAFYLCASSSAGGDQPQHFGDGTRLSIL.

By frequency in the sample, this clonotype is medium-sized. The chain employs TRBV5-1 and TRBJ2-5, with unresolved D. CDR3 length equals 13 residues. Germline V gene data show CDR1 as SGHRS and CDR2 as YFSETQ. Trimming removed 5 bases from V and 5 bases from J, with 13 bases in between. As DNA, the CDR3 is TGCGCCAGCAGTCCACAGAGAAGGGAGACCCAGTACTTC. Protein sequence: CASSPQRRETQYF. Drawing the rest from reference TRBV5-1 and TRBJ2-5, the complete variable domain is KAGVTQTPRYLIKTRGQQVTLSCSPISGHRSVSWYQQTPGQGLQFLFEYFSETQRNKGNFPGRFSGRQFSNSRSEMNVSTLELGDSALYLCASSPQRRETQYFGPGTRLLVL.

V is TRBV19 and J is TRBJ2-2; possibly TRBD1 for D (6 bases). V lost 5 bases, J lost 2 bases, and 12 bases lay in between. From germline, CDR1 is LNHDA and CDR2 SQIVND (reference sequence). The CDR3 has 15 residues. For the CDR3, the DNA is TGTGCCAGTAGTCTTCGGGGACAAAACACCGGGGAGCTGTTTTTT. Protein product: CASSLRGQNTGELFF. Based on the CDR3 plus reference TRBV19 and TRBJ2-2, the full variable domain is DGGITQSPKYLFRKEGQNVTLSCEQNLNHDAMYWYRQDPGQGLRLIYYSQIVNDFQKGDIAEGYSVSREKKESFPLTVTSAQKNPTAFYLCASSLRGQNTGELFFGEGSRLTVL.

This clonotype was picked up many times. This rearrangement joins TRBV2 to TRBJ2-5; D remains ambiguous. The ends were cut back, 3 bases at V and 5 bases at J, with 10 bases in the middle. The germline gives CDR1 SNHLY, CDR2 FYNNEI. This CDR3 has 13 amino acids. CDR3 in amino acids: CASSDVFMETQYF. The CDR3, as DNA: TGTGCCAGCAGTGATGTCTTCATGGAGACCCAGTACTTC.

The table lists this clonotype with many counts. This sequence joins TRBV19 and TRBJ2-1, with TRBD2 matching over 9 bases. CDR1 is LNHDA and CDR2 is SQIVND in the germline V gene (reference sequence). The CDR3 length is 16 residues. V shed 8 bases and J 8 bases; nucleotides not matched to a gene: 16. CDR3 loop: CASQLTGASGIDEQFF. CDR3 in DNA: TGTGCCAGTCAACTTACAGGGGCTAGCGGGATAGATGAGCAGTTCTTC.

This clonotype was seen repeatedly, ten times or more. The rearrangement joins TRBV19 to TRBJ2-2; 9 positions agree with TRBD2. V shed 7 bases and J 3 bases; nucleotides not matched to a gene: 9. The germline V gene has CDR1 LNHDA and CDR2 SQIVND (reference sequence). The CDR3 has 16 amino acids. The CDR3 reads CASTSGTSKDTGELFF. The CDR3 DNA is TGTGCCAGTACCTCCGGGACTAGCAAGGACACCGGGGAGCTGTTTTTT.

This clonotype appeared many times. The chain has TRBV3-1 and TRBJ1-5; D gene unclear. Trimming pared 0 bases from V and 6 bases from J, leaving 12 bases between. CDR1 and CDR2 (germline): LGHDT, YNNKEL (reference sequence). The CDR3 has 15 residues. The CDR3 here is CASSQEAGIGQPQHF. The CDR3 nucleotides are TGTGCCAGCAGCCAAGAAGCGGGGATCGGTCAGCCCCAGCATTTT. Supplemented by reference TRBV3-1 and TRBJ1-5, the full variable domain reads DTAVSQTPKYLVTQMGNDKSIKCEQNLGHDTMYWYKQDSKKFLKIMFSYNNKELIINETVPNRFSPKSPDKAHLNLHINSLELGDSAVYFCASSQEAGIGQPQHFGDGTRLSIL.

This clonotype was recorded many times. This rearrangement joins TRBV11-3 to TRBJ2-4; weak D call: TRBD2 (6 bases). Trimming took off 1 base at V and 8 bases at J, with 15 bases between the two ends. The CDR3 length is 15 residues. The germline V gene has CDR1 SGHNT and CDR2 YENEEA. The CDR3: CASSLGAAGEDIQYF. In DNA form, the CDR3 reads TGTGCCAGCAGCTTAGGGGCCGCTGGGGAGGACATTCAGTACTTC. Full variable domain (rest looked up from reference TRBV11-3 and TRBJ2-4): EAGVVQSPRYKIIEKKQPVAFWCNPISGHNTLYWYLQNLGQGPELLIRYENEEAVDDSQLPKDRFSAERLKGVDSTLKIQPAELGDSAVYLCASSLGAAGEDIQYFGAGTRLSVL.